This T cell receptor (beta chain) was sequenced in a study of a mutant IDH1 vaccine in newly diagnosed glioma. At the level of the study: The sex distribution of treated patients was 62.5% male and about 40% female, with a mean age of 40.4 years.

With respect to this clone: Antigen: not known.

Sequencing used immunoSEQ multiplex PCR; TCRdb keeps in-frame clones, though not all of them. The table lists about 77,000 clones, more than 80% of them singletons. Time point noted: week 23, last vaccination. What each vaccine dose contained was 300 ug of mutant IDH1 20-mer peptide, accompanied by topical imiquimod. Germline-derived CDR1 and CDR2 are MNHNS and SASEGT. The CDR3 consists of 13 residues. V lost 0 bases and J 7 bases, leaving 10 bases between the germline ends. This sequence joins TRBV6-1 and TRBJ2-7; the D is unclear. Specimen: PBMCs, collected from a glioma patient whose treatment included an IDH1 peptide vaccine. This TCR was sampled from a woman aged 45 to 65 with glioma. The CDR3 bases are TGTGCCAGCAGTGAAGCGCGGCCCGGGGAGCAGTACTTC. Protein: CASSEARPGEQYF.